The present T cell receptor beta chain was sequenced within a study of cytomegalovirus exposure and HLA in healthy donors. Study-wide points: In vitro data verified three CMV-associated chains as specific for CMV antigens.

Concerning this clone: No antigen is known for it.

Germline V lookup: CDR1 LGHNA, CDR2 YNFKEQ. V was clipped by 0 bases and J by 8 bases; unmatched bases: 18. This CDR3 region has 19 residues. Both 60 Vbeta primers and 13 Jbeta primers went into the PCR. Data came from immunoSEQ multiplex PCR; TCRdb stores just in-frame clones and leaves some out. This sample has some 130,000 clones; 79% occur once, and the top ten carry more than 1.5%. The V call is TRBV4-2, the J call TRBJ1-2; 10 bases agree with TRBD1. The sequenced sample was PBMCs. The clonotype was recovered from a man younger than 30 in good health and CMV-seronegative. The CDR3 reads CASSQDLGKGTGDLRGYTF. The CDR3 region has the DNA TGTGCCAGCAGCCAAGATTTAGGAAAAGGGACAGGGGATTTGAGGGGCTACACCTTC.